A single TCR beta chain is shown here with its context. Antigen: not known. This sample is drawn from a study of cytomegalovirus exposure and HLA in healthy donors. The study, taken as a whole, reports: First-cohort TCR clusters were later found to tend to co-occur in the 90 to 150 validation repertoires. With high specificity and sensitivity, the classifier reportedly diagnosed cytomegalovirus status.

Assay used: immunoSEQ multiplex PCR; TCRdb lists only in-frame clones, some missing. The data hold 110,000 to 150,000 clones, with approximately 91% observed a single time. The CDR3 loop spans 12 amino acids. Germline V gene lookup returns CDR1 KGHSH and CDR2 LQKENI. The V segment lost 5 bases and the J segment 6 bases; nucleotides outside the gene matches: 3. V is TRBV18 and J is TRBJ1-2; 7 nucleotides match TRBD1. This clonotype was sampled from a man younger than 35 in good health and CMV-seronegative. The material sequenced was PBMCs. The CDR3 is CASSMQGDGYTF. DNA of the CDR3: TGTGCCAGCTCAATGCAGGGGGATGGCTACACCTTC.